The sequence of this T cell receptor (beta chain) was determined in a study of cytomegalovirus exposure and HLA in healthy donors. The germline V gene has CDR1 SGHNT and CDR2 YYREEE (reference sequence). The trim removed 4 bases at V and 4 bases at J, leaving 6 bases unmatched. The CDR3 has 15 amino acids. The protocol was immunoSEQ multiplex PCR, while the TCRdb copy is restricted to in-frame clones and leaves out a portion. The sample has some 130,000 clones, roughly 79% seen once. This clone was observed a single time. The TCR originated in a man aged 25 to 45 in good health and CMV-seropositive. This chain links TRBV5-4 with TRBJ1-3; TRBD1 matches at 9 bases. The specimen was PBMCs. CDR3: CASSLQGANGNTIYF. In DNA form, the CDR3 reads TGTGCCAGCAGCCTACAGGGGGCTAACGGAAACACCATATATTTT.